This T cell receptor (beta chain) was captured by sequencing in a study of blood T cell repertoires in COVID-19. For the study at large: Nucleic acid was either cDNA or gDNA, and it came from T cells, B-cell-depleted T cells, or PBMCs.

TCRdb's table, derived via immunoSEQ multiplex PCR, lists solely in-frame clones and lacks some. The sample carries 230,000 or so clones, roughly 84% recorded once. Germline V gene data show CDR1 as MGHRA and CDR2 as YSYEKL. Trimming cost V 2 bases and J 9 bases, with 25 bases left between them. This CDR3 comprises 17 residues. The rearrangement joins TRBV4-1 to TRBJ1-2; D is unclear. This TCR came from a man aged 35 to 55 who had recovered from COVID-19. The sample comprised peripheral blood. The CDR3 sequence: CASSQSKSATPVRSYTF. In nucleotides, the CDR3 is TGCGCCAGCAGCCAATCGAAATCTGCCACCCCCGTGCGGAGCTACACCTTC.